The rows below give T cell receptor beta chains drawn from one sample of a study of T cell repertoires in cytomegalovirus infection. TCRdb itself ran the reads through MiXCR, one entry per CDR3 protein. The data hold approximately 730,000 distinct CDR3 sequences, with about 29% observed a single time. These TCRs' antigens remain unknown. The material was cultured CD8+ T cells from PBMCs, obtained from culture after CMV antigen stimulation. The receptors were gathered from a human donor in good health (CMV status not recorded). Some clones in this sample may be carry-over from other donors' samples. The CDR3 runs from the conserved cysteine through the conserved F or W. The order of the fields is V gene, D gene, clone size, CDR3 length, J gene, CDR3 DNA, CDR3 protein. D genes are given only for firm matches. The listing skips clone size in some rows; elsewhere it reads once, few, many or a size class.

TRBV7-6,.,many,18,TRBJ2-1,TGTGCCAGCAGCTTAAGGCATCTTGGCTCTCCTACCTACAATGAGCAGTTCTTC,CASSLRHLGSPTYNEQFF
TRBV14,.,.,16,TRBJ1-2,TGTGCCAGCAGCCAAGAGACTCCTCTTACCCCCTACGGCTACACCTTC,CASSQETPLTPYGYTF
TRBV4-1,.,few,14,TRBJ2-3,TGCGCCAGCAGCCAAGATAAGACTCTAGATACGCAGTATTTT,CASSQDKTLDTQYF
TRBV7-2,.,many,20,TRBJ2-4,TGTGCCAGCAGCTTTCCTGTATCGGAGGAGGGGGGGTACGGCAAAAACATTCAGTACTTC,CASSFPVSEEGGYGKNIQYF
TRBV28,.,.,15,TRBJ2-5,TGTGCCAGCAGTTTGGCGGTAGATTACCAAGAGACCCAGTACTTC,CASSLAVDYQETQYF
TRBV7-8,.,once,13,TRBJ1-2,TGTGCCAACAGTGCGGGACGCAACTATGGCTACACCTTC,CANSAGRNYGYTF
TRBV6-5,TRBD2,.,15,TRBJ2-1,TGTGCCAGCAGCCAACTAGCGGGGGGTGAGCATGAGCAGTTCTTC,CASSQLAGGEHEQFF
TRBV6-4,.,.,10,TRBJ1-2,TGTGCCACAAAATCGAATGGCTACACCTTC,CATKSNGYTF
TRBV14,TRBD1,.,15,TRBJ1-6,TGTGCCAGCAGCCAGAGGGACAGGGGTTCCTCACCCCTCCACTTT,CASSQRDRGSSPLHF
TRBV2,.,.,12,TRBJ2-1,TGTGCCAGCGTAGGCCGCCTGGAGGAGCAGTTCTTC,CASVGRLEEQFF
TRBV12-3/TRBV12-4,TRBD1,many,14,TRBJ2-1,TGTGCCAGCAATCCCGGGACAGACTACAATGAGCAGTTCTTC,CASNPGTDYNEQFF
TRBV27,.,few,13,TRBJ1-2,TGTGCCAGCAGTTTAGGGGGCGCCCCTGGCTACACCTTC,CASSLGGAPGYTF
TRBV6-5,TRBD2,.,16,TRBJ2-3,TGTGCCAGCACCCTCCCGACTAGCGGAGGGACAGATACGCAGTATTTT,CASTLPTSGGTDTQYF
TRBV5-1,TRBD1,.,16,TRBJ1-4,TGCGCCAGCAGCTCTAAGGAGGGACAGGGGAGTGAAAAACTGTTTTTT,CASSSKEGQGSEKLFF
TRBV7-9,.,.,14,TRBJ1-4,TGTGCCAGCAGCTACGGGCAGGTCGGCGAAAAACTGTTTTTT,CASSYGQVGEKLFF
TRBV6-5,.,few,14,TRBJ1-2,TGTGCCAGCAGTCCCCGGGGCAGCCTCTATGGCTACACCTTC,CASSPRGSLYGYTF